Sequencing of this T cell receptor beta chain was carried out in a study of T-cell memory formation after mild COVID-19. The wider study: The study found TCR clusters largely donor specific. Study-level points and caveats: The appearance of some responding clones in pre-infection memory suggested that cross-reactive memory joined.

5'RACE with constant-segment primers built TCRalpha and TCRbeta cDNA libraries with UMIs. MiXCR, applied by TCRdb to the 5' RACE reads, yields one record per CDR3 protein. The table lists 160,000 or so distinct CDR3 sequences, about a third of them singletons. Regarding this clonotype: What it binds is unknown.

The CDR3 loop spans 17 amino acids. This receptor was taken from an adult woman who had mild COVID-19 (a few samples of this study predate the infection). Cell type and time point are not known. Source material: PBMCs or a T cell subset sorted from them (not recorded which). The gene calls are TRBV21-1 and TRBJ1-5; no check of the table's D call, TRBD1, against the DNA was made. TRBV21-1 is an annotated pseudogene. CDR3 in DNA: TGTGCCAGCCGAGACAGGGATTGGAATAGTTGGGGTCAGCCCCAGCATTTT. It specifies CASRDRDWNSWGQPQHF.